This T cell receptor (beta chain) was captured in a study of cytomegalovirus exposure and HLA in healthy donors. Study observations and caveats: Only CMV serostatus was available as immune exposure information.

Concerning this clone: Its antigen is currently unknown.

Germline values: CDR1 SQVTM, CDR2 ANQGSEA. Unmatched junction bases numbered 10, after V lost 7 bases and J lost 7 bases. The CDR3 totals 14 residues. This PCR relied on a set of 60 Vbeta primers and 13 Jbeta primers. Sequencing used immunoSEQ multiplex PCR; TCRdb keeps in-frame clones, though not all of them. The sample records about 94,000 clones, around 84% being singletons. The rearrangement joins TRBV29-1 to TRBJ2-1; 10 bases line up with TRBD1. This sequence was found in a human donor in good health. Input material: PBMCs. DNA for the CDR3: TGCAGCGCCCAATCCGGGACAGGGGATAATGAGCAGTTCTTC. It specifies CSAQSGTGDNEQFF.